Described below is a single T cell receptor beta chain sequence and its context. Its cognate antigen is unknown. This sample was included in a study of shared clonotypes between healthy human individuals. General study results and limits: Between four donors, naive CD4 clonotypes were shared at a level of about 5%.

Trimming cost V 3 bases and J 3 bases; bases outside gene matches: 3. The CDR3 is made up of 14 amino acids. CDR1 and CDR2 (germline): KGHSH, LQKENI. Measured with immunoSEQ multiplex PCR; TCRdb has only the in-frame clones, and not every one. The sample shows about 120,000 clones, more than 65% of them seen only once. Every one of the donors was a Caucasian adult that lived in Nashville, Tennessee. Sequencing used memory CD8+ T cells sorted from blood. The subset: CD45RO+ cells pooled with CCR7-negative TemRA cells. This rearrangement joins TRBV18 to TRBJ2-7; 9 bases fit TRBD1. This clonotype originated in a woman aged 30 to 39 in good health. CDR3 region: CASSPKDRGYEQYF. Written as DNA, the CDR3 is TGTGCCAGCTCACCCAAGGACAGGGGCTACGAGCAGTACTTC.